Listed below are T cell receptor beta chains from one sample, sequenced in a study of blood T cell repertoires in COVID-19. This table comes from immunoSEQ multiplex PCR, and its TCRdb copy is limited to in-frame clones, with some not included. Of 210,000 or so clones in the sample, 85% were seen once. Source material: peripheral blood. The source of these receptors is a middle-aged man with COVID-19, enrolled during active disease. Both conserved end residues are part of each CDR3. A D gene is named only where the DNA matches it firmly. Size is stated for part of the rows, as once, few or many counts, or as a class when the clone is expanded.

size	V	D	J	CDR3	DNA
-	TRBV11-3	-	TRBJ2-3	CASSLGVGASTDTQYF	TGTGCCAGCAGCTTAGGGGTGGGGGCGAGCACAGATACGCAGTATTTT
-	TRBV18	-	TRBJ2-7	CASNSGTHYEQYF	TGTGCCAGTAACTCCGGGACTCACTACGAGCAGTACTTC
-	TRBV27	TRBD2	TRBJ2-3	CASSSSGGASDTQYF	TGTGCCAGCAGTTCTAGCGGGGGGGCCTCAGATACGCAGTATTTT
-	TRBV3-1/TRBV3-2	-	TRBJ1-3	CASSQRLLSGNTIYF	TGTGCCAGCAGCCAGAGACTCCTCTCTGGAAACACCATATATTTT
-	TRBV18	-	TRBJ2-2	CASSPYRPHTGELFF	TGTGCCAGCTCACCATACAGGCCCCACACCGGGGAGCTGTTTTTT
-	TRBV10-3	-	TRBJ2-1	CAISGRDNEQFF	TGTGCCATCAGTGGCAGGGACAATGAGCAGTTCTTC
-	TRBV19	-	TRBJ2-3	CASSIVRGGGTDTQYF	TGTGCCAGTAGTATAGTTCGGGGAGGAGGCACAGATACGCAGTATTTT
-	TRBV11-2	TRBD2	TRBJ2-2	CASSWGRVNTGELFF	TGTGCCAGCAGCTGGGGGAGGGTGAACACCGGGGAGCTGTTTTTT
-	TRBV15	-	TRBJ2-2	CATSRAGGHTGELFF	TGTGCCACCAGCAGAGCTGGCGGGCACACCGGGGAGCTGTTTTTT
-	TRBV5-1	-	TRBJ2-5	CASSWTESGAQYF	TGCGCCAGCAGCTGGACAGAATCCGGGGCCCAGTACTTC
-	TRBV7-2	-	TRBJ2-1	CASSLSGTSYNEQFF	TGTGCCAGCAGCTTGTCCGGGACTTCCTACAATGAGCAGTTCTTC
-	TRBV19	-	TRBJ1-5	CASSIGGGRNQPQHF	TGTGCCAGTAGTATAGGGGGGGGGCGCAATCAGCCCCAGCATTTT
once	TRBV20-1	-	TRBJ1-2	CSASWGRGYGYTF	TGCAGTGCTAGTTGGGGCAGGGGCTATGGCTACACCTTC
-	TRBV6-1	-	TRBJ1-3	CASSDPVSWRATISGNTIYF	TGTGCCAGCAGTGACCCCGTTAGTTGGAGGGCAACGATCTCTGGAAACACCATATATTTT
-	TRBV5-4	TRBD1	TRBJ2-6	CASRPGTGFSGANVLTF	TGTGCCAGCAGACCCGGGACAGGGTTTTCTGGGGCCAACGTCCTGACTTTC
-	TRBV1	-	TRBJ1-1	CTSSQELFYTEAFF	TGCACCAGCAGCCAAGAGTTATTTTACACTGAAGCTTTCTTT
once	TRBV10-3	-	TRBJ1-6	CATREVRDSPLHF	TGTGCCACCCGGGAGGTAAGGGATTCACCCCTCCACTTT
-	TRBV29-1	TRBD2	TRBJ2-3	CSVEEGLAADTQYF	TGCAGCGTTGAAGAAGGACTAGCGGCAGATACGCAGTATTTT
-	TRBV4-3	TRBD2	TRBJ2-1	CASSQDGLAGYEQFF	TGCGCCAGCAGCCAAGATGGCCTAGCGGGGTACGAGCAGTTCTTC
once	TRBV30	TRBD2	TRBJ2-4	CAWSFTSGGAKLTKNIQYF	TGTGCCTGGAGTTTCACTAGCGGGGGGGCGAAACTGACCAAAAACATTCAGTACTTC
-	TRBV10-3	-	TRBJ1-5	CAISAGTPEGSNQPQHF	TGTGCCATCAGTGCCGGGACACCCGAAGGTAGCAATCAGCCCCAGCATTTT
-	TRBV6-5	TRBD1	TRBJ1-6	CASSYSMGQGNSPLHF	TGTGCCAGCAGTTACTCGATGGGACAGGGGAATTCACCCCTCCACTTT
-	TRBV13	-	TRBJ1-2	CASSLGKNRGLYGYTF	TGTGCCAGCAGCCTCGGAAAAAACAGAGGACTCTATGGCTACACCTTC
-	TRBV6-7	-	TRBJ2-1	CASRTGKISHNEQFF	TGTGCCAGCAGAACAGGTAAAATTTCCCACAATGAGCAGTTCTTC
once	TRBV6-5	-	TRBJ2-3	CASSGRNPTDTQYF	TGTGCCAGCAGCGGCAGGAACCCCACAGATACGCAGTATTTT
once	TRBV2	TRBD2	TRBJ2-3	CASMDRLAGGDTQYF	TGTGCCAGCATGGATCGACTAGCGGGGGGGGATACGCAGTATTTT
-	TRBV6-6	-	TRBJ1-1	CASSPGTHNTEAFF	TGTGCCAGCAGTCCCGGGACACATAACACTGAAGCTTTCTTT
-	TRBV24-1	TRBD2	TRBJ2-1	CATSEGGLAGVNEQFF	TGTGCCACCAGTGAGGGGGGGCTAGCGGGGGTCAATGAGCAGTTCTTC
-	TRBV5-1	TRBD1	TRBJ1-1	CASSYAGTVNTEAFF	TGCGCCAGCAGCTACGCCGGGACAGTGAACACTGAAGCTTTCTTT
-	TRBV2	TRBD1	TRBJ1-5	CASTRQGNQPQHF	TGTGCCAGCACTCGACAGGGGAACCAGCCCCAGCATTTT
-	TRBV9	-	TRBJ1-1	CASSVEEGSEAFF	TGTGCCAGCAGCGTAGAGGAGGGTTCTGAAGCTTTCTTT
-	TRBV7-8	-	TRBJ2-1	CASSTQRSTMRQFF	TGTGCCAGCAGCACCCAGCGGAGTACAATGAGGCAGTTCTTC
-	TRBV2	-	TRBJ2-2	CASRAPVAGRGTGELFF	TGTGCCAGCAGGGCCCCCGTGGCGGGGCGAGGCACCGGGGAGCTGTTTTTT
-	TRBV9	-	TRBJ1-1	CASSVERGKAFF	TGTGCCAGCAGCGTAGAAAGGGGTAAGGCTTTCTTT
once	TRBV5-6	TRBD1	TRBJ1-2	CASRTNRGGGYTF	TGTGCCAGCAGGACGAACAGGGGAGGCGGCTACACCTTC
-	TRBV2	-	TRBJ2-7	CASSLTYEQYF	TGTGCCAGCAGTCTTACCTACGAGCAGTACTTC
-	TRBV9	-	TRBJ2-5	CASSSQDLDKTQYF	TGTGCCAGCAGCTCTCAGGACTTGGATAAGACCCAGTACTTC
-	TRBV11-2	-	TRBJ1-1	CASSFAGLMNTEAFF	TGTGCCAGCAGCTTCGCGGGACTGATGAACACTGAAGCTTTCTTT
many	TRBV4-1	-	TRBJ2-1	CASSQDWRVDEQFF	TGCGCCAGCAGCCAAGATTGGAGGGTCGACGAGCAGTTCTTC
-	TRBV7-6	-	TRBJ2-3	CASSLRGQPGDTQYF	TGTGCCAGCAGCTTAAGGGGACAACCAGGAGATACGCAGTATTTT
few	TRBV10-3	-	TRBJ1-5	CAISEMGGVMSNQPQHF	TGTGCCATCAGTGAGATGGGGGGAGTGATGAGCAATCAGCCCCAGCATTTT
once	TRBV2	-	TRBJ2-3	CASSEGTIEGDTQYF	TGTGCCAGCAGTGAAGGGACTATTGAGGGAGATACGCAGTATTTT
-	TRBV27	-	TRBJ2-6	CASSSSKGVFVLTF	TGTGCCAGCAGTTCGTCCAAAGGGGTGTTTGTCCTGACTTTC
-	TRBV10-3	-	TRBJ2-3	CAISVHLRGNRNLINTDTQYF	TGTGCCATCAGTGTTCACCTCCGCGGGAACCGGAATCTCATAAACACAGATACGCAGTATTTT
many	TRBV6-5	TRBD1	TRBJ1-4	CASSRGGTANEKLFF	TGTGCCAGCAGCCGGGGTGGGACAGCTAATGAAAAACTGTTTTTT
-	TRBV20-1	-	TRBJ2-1	CSASSRDDNEQFF	TGCAGTGCTAGTTCCAGGGATGACAATGAGCAGTTCTTC
-	TRBV4-2	TRBD2	TRBJ2-2	CASSGLAANTGELFF	TGTGCCAGCAGCGGACTAGCGGCGAACACCGGGGAGCTGTTTTTT
once	TRBV9	TRBD2	TRBJ2-7	CASSATGTSWYEQYF	TGTGCCAGCAGCGCCACCGGGACTAGCTGGTACGAGCAGTACTTC
-	TRBV7-2	TRBD1	TRBJ1-2	CASRTERGLGGYTF	TGTGCCAGCAGAACGGAGAGGGGGCTGGGTGGCTACACCTTC
-	TRBV2	-	TRBJ1-2	CASSFDRNYGYTF	TGTGCCAGCAGCTTTGACAGAAACTATGGCTACACCTTC
few	TRBV28	-	TRBJ1-2	CASSSPRQGSYGYTF	TGTGCCAGCAGTTCCCCCCGGCAGGGTAGCTATGGCTACACCTTC
-	TRBV5-5	TRBD1	TRBJ1-5	CASSWGTTGGNQPQHF	TGTGCCAGCTCCTGGGGCACGACAGGGGGCAATCAGCCCCAGCATTTT
-	TRBV11-2	-	TRBJ2-7	CASSLGRGEQYF	TGTGCCAGCAGCTTAGGGAGGGGCGAGCAGTACTTC
-	TRBV7-2	-	TRBJ2-3	CASSSLGSTDTQYF	TGTGCCAGCAGCTCGCTAGGAAGCACAGATACGCAGTATTTT
-	TRBV5-1	TRBD1	TRBJ2-7	CASSLGPLGGQVAYEQYF	TGCGCCAGCAGCTTGGGTCCTCTCGGGGGACAGGTGGCCTACGAGCAGTACTTC